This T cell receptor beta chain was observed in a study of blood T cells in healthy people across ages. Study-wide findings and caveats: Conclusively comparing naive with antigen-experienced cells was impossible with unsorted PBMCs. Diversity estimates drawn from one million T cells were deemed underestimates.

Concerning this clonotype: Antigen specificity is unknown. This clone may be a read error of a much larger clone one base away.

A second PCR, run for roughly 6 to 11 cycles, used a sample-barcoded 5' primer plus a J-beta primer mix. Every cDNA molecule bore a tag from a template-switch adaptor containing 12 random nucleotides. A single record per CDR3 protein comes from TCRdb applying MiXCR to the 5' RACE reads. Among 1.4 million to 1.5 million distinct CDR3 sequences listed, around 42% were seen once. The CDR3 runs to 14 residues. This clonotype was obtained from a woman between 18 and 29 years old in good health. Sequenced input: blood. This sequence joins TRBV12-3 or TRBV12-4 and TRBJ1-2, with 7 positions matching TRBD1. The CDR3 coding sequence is TGTGCCAGCAGCCCGACAGGGTCTAACTATGGCCACACCTTC. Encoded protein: CASSPTGSNYGHTF.